A single sample gave rise to the 28 T cell receptor beta chains below, sequenced in a study of shared clonotypes between healthy human individuals. Clones were sequenced by immunoSEQ multiplex PCR, and TCRdb holds only the in-frame ones, with some missing. The sample lists some 2.3 million clones, 85% to 95% occurring once. The sequenced material came from naive CD4+ T cells from PBMCs. Subset meaning: CD45RA+ positively selected. The receptors here all came from a man between 18 and 35 years old in good health. Some clones in this sample may be carry-over from other donors' samples.

V is TRBV6-5 and J is TRBJ2-5, with D possibly TRBD2 on 7 matching bases. Germline values: CDR1 MNHEY, CDR2 SVGAGI. Trimming removed 2 bases from V and 5 bases from J, with 15 bases in between. This CDR3 has 15 residues. The CDR3: CASSYGSRGGETQYF. CDR3 in DNA: TGTGCCAGCAGTTACGGGAGTAGGGGGGGGGAGACCCAGTACTTC.

The V and J genes are TRBV30 and TRBJ2-3; D remains ambiguous. The CDR3 is 11 amino acids. Germline CDR1 and CDR2: GTSNPN and SVGIG (reference sequence). Between the trimmed V and J ends, which lost 4 bases and 7 bases, there was a span of 9 bases. CDR3 residues: CAWTPAYTQYF. The DNA of the CDR3 is TGTGCCTGGACACCGGCCTATACGCAGTATTTT.

CDR3 sequence: CASRTGTSANTGELFF. CDR3 nucleotide sequence: TGTGCCAGCAGAACCGGGACTAGCGCGAACACCGGGGAGCTGTTTTTT. The chain recombines TRBV6-6 with TRBJ2-2, with 10 bases that match TRBD2. Germline CDR1 MNHNY, CDR2 SVGAGI (reference sequence). With 6 bases clipped from V and 0 bases from J, the junction kept 4 bases outside the gene matches. The CDR3 contains 16 residues.

The chain carries TRBV18 and TRBJ2-1; 11 bases match TRBD2. The trim removed 3 bases at V and 10 bases at J, leaving 8 bases unmatched. Germline-derived CDR1 and CDR2 are KGHSH and LQKENI. The CDR3 is made up of 15 amino acids. The CDR3 reads CASSPGLAGGEEQFF. The CDR3, as DNA: TGTGCCAGCTCACCGGGCTTAGCGGGAGGGGAAGAGCAGTTCTTC.

V usage is TRBV19 and J usage is TRBJ1-5; 8 bases match TRBD1. Germline V lookup: CDR1 LNHDA, CDR2 SQIVND (reference sequence). The CDR3 spans 16 residues. The V and J ends lost 8 bases and 2 bases, in that order; junction bases with no gene match: 11. CDR3 in DNA: TGTGCCAGTGCCGCCGAGACAGGGGTGGGCAATCAGCCCCAGCATTTT. Translated: CASAAETGVGNQPQHF.

The rearrangement uses TRBV2 and TRBJ1-5; D perhaps matches TRBD1 (5 bases). The CDR3 covers 13 residues. CDR1 SNHLY and CDR2 FYNNEI come from the germline V gene. With 10 bases removed from V and 2 bases from J, the gap between germline ends came to 12 bases. The CDR3 DNA follows: TGTGCCAACAGCCAGGGTGGCAATCAGCCCCAGCATTTT. Amino acids: CANSQGGNQPQHF. Full variable domain (remainder filled in from reference TRBV2 and TRBJ1-5): EPEVTQTPSHQVTQMGQEVILRCVPISNHLYFYWYRQILGQKVEFLVSFYNNEISEKSEIFDDQFSVERPDGSNFTLKIRSTKLEDSAMYFCANSQGGNQPQHFGDGTRLSIL.

Worth noting for this clone: The DNA is left out, because the CDR3 cannot be placed on it with certainty; the CDR3 is given as TCRdb lists it. The sample carries other DNA sequences with the same CDR3. This chain joins TRBV18 and TRBJ2-3; the D call of TRBD2 is as the table states it, not checked on the DNA. The CDR3 is 14 amino acids long, termini counted. Germline V gene lookup returns CDR1 KGHSH and CDR2 LQKENI. Here the CDR3 reads CASSPLSAPDTQYF.

The genes are TRBV4-2 and TRBJ1-4; the match to TRBD1 covers 12 bases. V lost 5 bases to trimming and J lost 2 bases; unmatched junction nucleotides: 9. The CDR3 totals 18 residues. The germline V gene has CDR1 LGHNA and CDR2 YNFKEQ. CDR3 in DNA: TGTGCCAGCAGCGTCCGGGACAGGGGGCTAGTGACTAATGAAAAACTGTTTTTT. The encoded protein is CASSVRDRGLVTNEKLFF.

Notes on this clone: The sample contains more than one DNA sequence encoding this CDR3. The chain employs TRBV14 and TRBJ1-2; TRBD1 matches 7 bases. The CDR3 is 13 amino acids. Trimming at V came to 3 bases and at J to 5 bases, leaving 3 bases not matched to a gene. Germline V gives CDR1 SGHDN, CDR2 FVKESK. CDR3 sequence: CASSQGQLYGYTF. The CDR3 DNA reads as TGTGCCAGCAGCCAGGGACAGTTGTATGGCTACACCTTC.

The chain joins TRBV6-6 to TRBJ1-2; D is unresolved. This CDR3 has 16 amino acids. V was pared by 6 bases and J by 3 bases, with 20 bases between. The germline V gene encodes CDR1 MNHNY and CDR2 SVGAGI (reference sequence). The CDR3 DNA sequence: TGTGCCAGCAGCCGGGGAGTCGACCCCCTGTACTATGGCTACACCTTC. It codes for CASSRGVDPLYYGYTF.

This clone was seen only once. This rearrangement joins TRBV21-1 to TRBJ2-7; the table's D call TRBD1 went unverified against the DNA. TRBV21-1 is labeled a pseudogene. This CDR3 spans 17 amino acids. The DNA for the CDR3 is TGTGCCAGCGATAACCCTCCCGCGCCGTCAGGGGGCTACGAGCAGTACTTC. Translation gives CASDNPPAPSGGYEQYF.

This chain joins TRBV28 and TRBJ2-5; D is perhaps TRBD2 (7 bases). The V end was cut by 3 bases, the J end by 5 bases, with 16 bases between. The length of the CDR3 is 15 residues. Germline-derived CDR1 and CDR2 are MDHEN and SYDVKM. The CDR3 protein is CASSFFLEGGETQYF. DNA of the CDR3: TGTGCCAGCAGTTTTTTCCTAGAGGGGGGGGAGACCCAGTACTTC.

The V gene is TRBV5-1, the J gene TRBJ2-2, with D maybe TRBD2 (5 bases). This CDR3 contains 15 residues. Deletions cut 1 base from V and 5 bases from J, with 12 bases between. Germline V gene data show CDR1 as SGHRS and CDR2 as YFSETQ. This CDR3 is CASSLNVGETGELFF. CDR3 nucleotide sequence: TGCGCCAGCAGCTTGAACGTGGGAGAGACCGGGGAGCTGTTTTTT. Together with reference TRBV5-1 and TRBJ2-2, the CDR3 gives the full variable domain: KAGVTQTPRYLIKTRGQQVTLSCSPISGHRSVSWYQQTPGQGLQFLFEYFSETQRNKGNFPGRFSGRQFSNSRSEMNVSTLELGDSALYLCASSLNVGETGELFFGEGSRLTVL.

The rearrangement links TRBV30 to TRBJ2-7; 7 bases match TRBD1. The CDR3 contains 15 residues. Per the germline V gene, CDR1 is GTSNPN and CDR2 is SVGIG (reference sequence). Trimming cost V 3 bases and J 5 bases; bases outside gene matches: 13. The CDR3 DNA follows: TGTGCCTGGAGATCGTTAGGGGGCAGGAGGAACGAGCAGTACTTC. It yields the protein CAWRSLGGRRNEQYF.

The rearrangement joins TRBV6-6 to TRBJ2-7, with D maybe TRBD2 (5 bases). The CDR3 contains 13 residues. With 7 bases removed from V and 4 bases from J, the gap between germline ends came to 14 bases. CDR1 and CDR2 (germline): MNHNY, SVGAGI (reference sequence). This CDR3 reads CASTGPREYEQYF. The CDR3 DNA sequence: TGTGCCAGCACCGGGCCGAGGGAATACGAGCAGTACTTC.

The V call is TRBV19, the J call TRBJ2-5; D perhaps matches TRBD2 (6 bases). The germline gives CDR1 LNHDA, CDR2 SQIVND (reference sequence). The germline V and J ends were trimmed by 9 bases and 2 bases, with 10 bases remaining between them. The CDR3 extends over 12 amino acids. CDR3 bases: TGTGCCAGACGGGGGAAACAAGAGACCCAGTACTTC. It is translated as CARRGKQETQYF.

The chain recombines TRBV7-8 with TRBJ2-2; D is ambiguous. Trimming cost V 3 bases and J 3 bases, with 5 bases left between them. The CDR3 totals 13 residues. Germline loops: CDR1 SGHVS, CDR2 FQNEAQ. The DNA of the CDR3 is TGTGCCAGCAGCTTGGGCTACACCGGGGAGCTGTTTTTT. Translated: CASSLGYTGELFF.

The chain combines TRBV11-2 with TRBJ2-2; D is possibly TRBD2 (5 bases). CDR3 size: 13 residues. Germline loops: CDR1 SGHAT, CDR2 FQNNGV. V lost 6 bases to trimming and J lost 6 bases, with 11 bases between them. The CDR3 is CASRYGGSGELFF. CDR3 coding DNA: TGTGCCAGCAGGTACGGAGGATCCGGGGAGCTGTTTTTT.

The chain carries TRBV19 and TRBJ2-7, with 7 bases matching TRBD2. V shed 5 bases and J 1 base; nucleotides not matched to a gene: 11. Germline CDR1 is LNHDA and CDR2 is SQIVND (reference sequence). This CDR3 has 16 residues. The CDR3 loop is CASSFRRGLGSYEQYF. DNA for the CDR3: TGTGCCAGTAGTTTCCGTCGTGGACTAGGGTCCTACGAGCAGTACTTC.

J is TRBJ2-1 and V is TRBV11-3, with D possibly being TRBD2 (6 bases). The length of the CDR3 is 15 residues. The V gene lost 3 bases and the J gene lost 5 bases, with 14 bases spanning the gap. The germline V gene encodes CDR1 SGHNT and CDR2 YENEEA. CDR3 nucleotides: TGTGCCAGCAGCTTTGGGGGGAAGCGGAACAATGAGCAGTTCTTC. This translates into CASSFGGKRNNEQFF.

Here the CDR3 reads CASSFLGQGEETQYF. CDR3 bases: TGCGCCAGCAGCTTCCTCGGACAGGGGGAGGAGACCCAGTACTTC. V usage is TRBV5-1 and J usage is TRBJ2-5; 10 positions match TRBD1. The CDR3 is made up of 15 amino acids. Germline loops: CDR1 SGHRS, CDR2 YFSETQ. With V trimmed by 2 bases and J by 5 bases, 6 bases remained unmatched.

The CDR3 bases are TGTGCCAGCACCGCCGGACAGGGGGTTTGGTATGGCTACACCTTC. This sequence encodes CASTAGQGVWYGYTF. The chain recombines TRBV6-5 with TRBJ1-2; 10 bases are a match to TRBD1. With 7 bases clipped from V and 5 bases from J, the junction kept 10 bases outside the gene matches. This CDR3 is 15 amino acids long. Germline V gives CDR1 MNHEY, CDR2 SVGAGI.

V usage is TRBV25-1 and J usage is TRBJ2-5, with D hard to call. The CDR3 loop spans 14 amino acids. Germline V gene data show CDR1 as MGHDK and CDR2 as SYGVNS. The ends were cut back, 5 bases at V and 1 base at J, with 11 bases in the middle. In DNA, the CDR3 is TGTGCCAGCAGTTCCACGACCGTCCAAGAGACCCAGTACTTC. Translating gives CASSSTTVQETQYF.

This clone was detected once. The chain is built from TRBV25-1 and TRBJ2-7; D may be TRBD1 or TRBD2 (7 bases each). CDR3 length equals 12 residues. Germline CDR1 MGHDK, CDR2 SYGVNS. The V and J ends lost 6 bases and 7 bases respectively, with 13 bases between them. CDR3 nucleotides: TGTGCCAGCAGCCAGGGGGAGGGGGAGCAGTACTTC. Protein product: CASSQGEGEQYF.

The chain recombines TRBV12-5 with TRBJ2-3; D is uncertain. V was cut by 1 base and J by 2 bases, with 4 bases left in between. CDR3 size: 13 residues. The V gene's germline CDR1 is LGHNT and CDR2 FRNRAP. The CDR3 sequence is CASGLDYTDTQYF. CDR3 in DNA: TGTGCTAGTGGTTTGGACTACACAGATACGCAGTATTTT.

This rearrangement joins TRBV11-1 to TRBJ1-2; D may be TRBD1 (6 bases). V dropped 4 bases and J dropped 7 bases, with 19 bases sitting between them. This CDR3 region has 15 residues. The germline CDR1 and CDR2 sequences are SGHAT and FQDESV (reference sequence). The CDR3 bases are TGTGCCAGCAGCTGGGGGGCCAACCCTCCGTCTGGCTACACCTTC. It is translated as CASSWGANPPSGYTF.

J is TRBJ2-7 and V is TRBV6-6; 10 bases match TRBD2. V was pared by 6 bases and J by 0 bases, with 5 bases of the junction left unmatched. Germline assignment: CDR1 MNHNY and CDR2 SVGAGI (reference sequence). The CDR3 has 15 residues. CDR3 sequence: CASRNSGRSSYEQYF. In DNA, the CDR3 is TGTGCCAGCAGGAATAGCGGGAGGAGCTCCTACGAGCAGTACTTC.

This chain links TRBV11-2 with TRBJ2-7, with 7 positions matching TRBD2. Germline trimming cut 0 bases from V and 4 bases from J; bases unmatched to any gene: 9. In germline, CDR1 is SGHAT, CDR2 FQNNGV. This CDR3 has 16 amino acids. CDR3: CASSLDMGEGGYEQYF. For the CDR3, the DNA is TGTGCCAGCAGCTTAGATATGGGGGAGGGCGGTTACGAGCAGTACTTC.